The 8 T cell receptor beta chains given below trace back to one sample, sequenced in a study. Cells sorted as Tregs were CD4+, CD25+ and CD127-/low. MiXCR, run by TCRdb on the 5' RACE reads, gives a single entry per CDR3 protein. This table holds more than 55,000 distinct CDR3 sequences, approximately 26% found once. Input material: tumor-infiltrating Tregs sorted from the breast tumor. These receptors all stem from a female donor with breast cancer.

This clonotype has just a few counts. V gene TRBV20-1 combines with J gene TRBJ2-5; D is unclear. Looked up from germline, CDR1 is DFQATT and CDR2 is SNEGSKA (reference sequence). Trimming took 8 bases from V and 2 from J, leaving 18 bases between them. The CDR3 loop spans 14 amino acids. This chain's CDR3 is CSSLLPLLQETQYF. The DNA for the CDR3 is TGCAGTTCGCTACTCCCCCTACTTCAAGAGACCCAGTACTTC.

This clonotype was counted many times. The chain combines TRBV5-1 with TRBJ2-1; D perhaps matches TRBD2 (6 bases). The CDR3 length is 17 residues. Deletions cut 2 bases from V and 7 bases from J, with 22 bases between. Germline values: CDR1 SGHRS, CDR2 YFSETQ. The DNA for the CDR3 is TGCGCCAGCAGCTTTATTTTAACGGGAGAAGGAAGGAATGAGCAGTTCTTC. It specifies CASSFILTGEGRNEQFF. Complete variable domain (other parts from reference TRBV5-1 and TRBJ2-1): KAGVTQTPRYLIKTRGQQVTLSCSPISGHRSVSWYQQTPGQGLQFLFEYFSETQRNKGNFPGRFSGRQFSNSRSEMNVSTLELGDSALYLCASSFILTGEGRNEQFFGPGTRLTVL.

The gene calls are TRBV6-5 and TRBJ1-2; weak D call: TRBD1 (5 bases). Germline V lookup: CDR1 MNHEY, CDR2 SVGAGI. The CDR3 is 17 amino acids. Trimming left V 2 bases short and J 0 bases short, with 16 bases between. The CDR3, as DNA: TGTGCCAGCAGTTACGATCGTCGACAGTTTTCTAACTATGGCTACACCTTC. Protein: CASSYDRRQFSNYGYTF.

This clonotype appeared a few times. The gene calls are TRBV12-3 or TRBV12-4 and TRBJ2-7, with 7 bases identical to TRBD1. V was clipped by 4 bases and J by 5 bases; unmatched bases: 2. This CDR3 has 12 residues. CDR3 loop: CASSSQGDEQYF. DNA of the CDR3: TGTGCCAGCAGTTCCCAGGGGGACGAGCAGTACTTC.

Concerning this clonotype: The conserved phenylalanine or tryptophan normally closing the CDR3 is absent here, so this likely arose from a read error. The chain is built from TRBV9 and TRBJ1-5; the D is unclear. The ends were cut back, 4 bases at V and 7 bases at J, with 12 bases in the middle. Germline CDR1 reads SGDLS; CDR2 reads YYNGEE. The CDR3 runs to 13 residues. The CDR3 reads CASSPTYGQPQHL. The CDR3 nucleotides read TGTGCCAGCAGCCCTACGTATGGACAGCCCCAGCATCTT.

The chain employs TRBV2 and TRBJ2-1; 8 nucleotides agree with TRBD1. V was pared by 6 bases and J by 5 bases, with 6 bases of the junction left unmatched. CDR1 is SNHLY, CDR2 FYNNEI, per germline. There are 14 residues in the CDR3. The CDR3 loop reads CASRTDRGNNEQFF. CDR3 DNA sequence: TGTGCCAGCAGGACCGACAGGGGCAACAATGAGCAGTTCTTC.

The chain combines TRBV4-1 with TRBJ1-1; possibly TRBD1 for D (5 bases). Germline V gene lookup returns CDR1 MGHRA and CDR2 YSYEKL. This CDR3 comprises 13 residues. V lost 4 bases, J lost 1 base, and 7 bases lay in between. In DNA, the CDR3 is TGCGCCAGCAGCCGCGGACAGAACACTGAAGCTTTCTTT. This sequence encodes CASSRGQNTEAFF.

The J gene is TRBJ1-5, the V gene TRBV6-5; D gene uncertain. Germline loops: CDR1 MNHEY, CDR2 SVGAGI. The V end lost 4 bases, the J end lost 1 base, and 8 bases lay between the germline ends. This CDR3 contains 14 residues. DNA for the CDR3: TGTGCCAGCAGTTTGGGTGGGAGCAATCAGCCCCAGCATTTT. Its translation: CASSLGGSNQPQHF.